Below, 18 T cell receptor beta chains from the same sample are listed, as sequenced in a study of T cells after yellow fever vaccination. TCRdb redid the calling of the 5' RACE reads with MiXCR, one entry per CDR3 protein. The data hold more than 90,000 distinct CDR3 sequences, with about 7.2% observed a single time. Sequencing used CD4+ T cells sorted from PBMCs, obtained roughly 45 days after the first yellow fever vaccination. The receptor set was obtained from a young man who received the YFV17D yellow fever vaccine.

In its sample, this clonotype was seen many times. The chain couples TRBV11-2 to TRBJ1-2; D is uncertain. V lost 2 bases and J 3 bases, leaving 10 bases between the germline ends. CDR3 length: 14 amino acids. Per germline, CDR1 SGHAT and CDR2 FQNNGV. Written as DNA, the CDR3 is TGTGCCAGCAGCTTACTGGAACGCCACTATGGCTACACCTTC. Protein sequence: CASSLLERHYGYTF.

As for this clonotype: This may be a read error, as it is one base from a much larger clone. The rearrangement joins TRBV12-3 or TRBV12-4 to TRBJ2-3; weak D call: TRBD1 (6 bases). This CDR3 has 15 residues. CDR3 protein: CASSLGAVGVWTRYF. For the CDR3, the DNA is TGTGCCAGCAGTTTGGGGGCGGTCGGCGTTTGGACGCGGTATTTT.

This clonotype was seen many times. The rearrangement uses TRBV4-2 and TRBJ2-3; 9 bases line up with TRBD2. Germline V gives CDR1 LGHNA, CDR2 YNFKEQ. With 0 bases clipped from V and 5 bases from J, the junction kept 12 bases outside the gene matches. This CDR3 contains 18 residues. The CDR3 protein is CASSQDLSGGSRGDTQYF. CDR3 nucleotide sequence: TGTGCCAGCAGCCAAGATTTGAGCGGGGGGTCTAGAGGAGATACGCAGTATTTT.

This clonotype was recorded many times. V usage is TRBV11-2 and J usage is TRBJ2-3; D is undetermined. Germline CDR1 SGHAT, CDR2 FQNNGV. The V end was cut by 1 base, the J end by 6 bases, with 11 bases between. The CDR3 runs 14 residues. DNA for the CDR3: TGTGCCAGCAGCTTAGGAAGCTTCAGGGATACGCAGTATTTT. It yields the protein CASSLGSFRDTQYF.

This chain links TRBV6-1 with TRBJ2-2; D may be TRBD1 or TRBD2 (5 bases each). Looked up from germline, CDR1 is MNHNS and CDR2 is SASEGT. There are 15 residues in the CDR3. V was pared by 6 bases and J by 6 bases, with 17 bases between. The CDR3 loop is CASSPLGVRAGELFF. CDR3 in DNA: TGTGCCAGCAGCCCCCTGGGGGTTAGGGCCGGGGAGCTGTTTTTT.

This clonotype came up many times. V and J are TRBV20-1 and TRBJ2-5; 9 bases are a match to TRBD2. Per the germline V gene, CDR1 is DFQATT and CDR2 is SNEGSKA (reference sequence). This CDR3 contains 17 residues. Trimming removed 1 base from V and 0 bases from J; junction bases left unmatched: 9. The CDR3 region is CSARGTVERGDQETQYF. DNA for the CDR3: TGCAGTGCTAGAGGGACCGTTGAGCGGGGGGACCAAGAGACCCAGTACTTC.

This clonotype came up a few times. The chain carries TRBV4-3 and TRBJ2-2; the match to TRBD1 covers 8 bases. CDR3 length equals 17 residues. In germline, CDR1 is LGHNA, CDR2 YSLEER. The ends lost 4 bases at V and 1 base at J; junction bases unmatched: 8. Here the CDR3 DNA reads TGCGCCAGCAGCCGAGCACCCGGGACAGGGAACACCGGGGAGCTGTTTTTT. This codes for CASSRAPGTGNTGELFF.

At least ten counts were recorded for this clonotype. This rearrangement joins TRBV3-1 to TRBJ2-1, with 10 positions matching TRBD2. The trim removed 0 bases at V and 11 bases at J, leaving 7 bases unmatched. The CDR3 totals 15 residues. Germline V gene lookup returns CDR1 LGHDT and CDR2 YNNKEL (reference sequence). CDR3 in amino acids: CASSQDLWTSGQQFF. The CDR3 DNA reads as TGTGCCAGCAGCCAAGATCTGTGGACTAGCGGACAGCAGTTCTTC.

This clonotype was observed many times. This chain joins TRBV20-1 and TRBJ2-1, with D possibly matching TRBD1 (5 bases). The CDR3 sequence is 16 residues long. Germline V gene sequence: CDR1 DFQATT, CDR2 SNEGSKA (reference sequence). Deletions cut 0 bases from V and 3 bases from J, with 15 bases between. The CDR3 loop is CSARDLRGSGYNEQFF. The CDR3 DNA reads TGCAGTGCTAGAGATCTTAGGGGATCTGGCTACAATGAGCAGTTCTTC.

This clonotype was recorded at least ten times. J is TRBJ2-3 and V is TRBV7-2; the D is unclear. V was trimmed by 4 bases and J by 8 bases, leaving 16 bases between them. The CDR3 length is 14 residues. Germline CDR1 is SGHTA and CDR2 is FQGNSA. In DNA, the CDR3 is TGTGCCAGCAGCTCCGCAACCGGGCCGTTTACGCAGTATTTT. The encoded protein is CASSSATGPFTQYF.

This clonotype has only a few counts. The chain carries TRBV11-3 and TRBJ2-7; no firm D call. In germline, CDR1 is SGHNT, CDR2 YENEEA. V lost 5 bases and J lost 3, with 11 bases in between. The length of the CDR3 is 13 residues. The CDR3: CASSLARHYEQYF. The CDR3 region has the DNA TGTGCCAGCAGCCTCGCCCGGCACTACGAGCAGTACTTC.

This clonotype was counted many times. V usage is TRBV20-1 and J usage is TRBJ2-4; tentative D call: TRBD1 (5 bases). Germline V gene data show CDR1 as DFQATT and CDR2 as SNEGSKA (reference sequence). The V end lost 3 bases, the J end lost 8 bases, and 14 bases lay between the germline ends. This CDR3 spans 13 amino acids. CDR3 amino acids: CSASRQPTDIQYF. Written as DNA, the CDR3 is TGCAGTGCTAGTAGACAGCCGACGGACATTCAGTACTTC.

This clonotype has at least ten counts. CDR3 residues: CASSSASGDTEAFF. DNA of the CDR3: TGTGCCAGCAGTTCGGCCTCGGGGGACACTGAAGCTTTCTTT. The chain links TRBV28 to TRBJ1-1; the D gene is possibly TRBD1 (5 bases). Germline loops: CDR1 MDHEN, CDR2 SYDVKM. The CDR3 extends over 14 amino acids. Trimming cost V 4 bases and J 3 bases, with 12 bases left between them.

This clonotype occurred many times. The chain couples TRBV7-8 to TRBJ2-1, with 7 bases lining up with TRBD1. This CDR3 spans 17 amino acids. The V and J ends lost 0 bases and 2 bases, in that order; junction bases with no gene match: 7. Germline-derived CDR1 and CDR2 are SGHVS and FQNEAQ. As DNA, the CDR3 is TGTGCCAGCAGCTTAGCGCTAGGGGACAGCCCCTACAATGAGCAGTTCTTC. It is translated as CASSLALGDSPYNEQFF.

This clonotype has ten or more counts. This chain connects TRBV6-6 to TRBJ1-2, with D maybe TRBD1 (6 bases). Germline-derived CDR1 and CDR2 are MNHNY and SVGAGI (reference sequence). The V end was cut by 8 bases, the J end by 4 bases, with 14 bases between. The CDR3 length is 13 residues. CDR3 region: CASDLQGGYGYTF. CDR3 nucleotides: TGTGCCAGCGACTTACAGGGTGGCTATGGCTACACCTTC.

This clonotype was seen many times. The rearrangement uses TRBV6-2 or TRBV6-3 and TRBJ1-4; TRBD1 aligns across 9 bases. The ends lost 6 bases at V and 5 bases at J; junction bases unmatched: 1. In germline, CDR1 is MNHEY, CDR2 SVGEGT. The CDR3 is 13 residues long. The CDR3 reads CASSGQGNEKLFF. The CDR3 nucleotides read TGTGCCAGCAGCGGACAGGGGAATGAAAAACTGTTTTTT.

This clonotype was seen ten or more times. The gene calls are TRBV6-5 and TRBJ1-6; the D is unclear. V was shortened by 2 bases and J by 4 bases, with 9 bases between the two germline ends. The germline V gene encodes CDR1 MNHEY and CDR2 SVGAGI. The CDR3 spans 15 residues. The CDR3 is CASSYAGDYNSPLHF. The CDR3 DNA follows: TGTGCCAGCAGTTACGCAGGCGATTATAATTCACCCCTCCACTTT.

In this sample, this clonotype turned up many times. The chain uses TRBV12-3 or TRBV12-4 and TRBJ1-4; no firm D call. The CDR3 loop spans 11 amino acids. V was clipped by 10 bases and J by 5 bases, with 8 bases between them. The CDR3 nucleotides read TGTGCCACCAAAGGGAATGAAAAACTGTTTTTT. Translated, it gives CATKGNEKLFF.